This T cell receptor beta chain derives from a study of shared clonotypes between healthy human individuals. Whole-study results and caveats: Clonotypes that were shared across a handful of donors made up 4% to 6% of naive CD4 clonotypes. Naive subsets generally had larger estimated richness than memory subsets.

Researchers partitioned CD4+ cells into CD45RA+ naive and CD45RA-negative memory subsets. Produced via immunoSEQ multiplex PCR; TCRdb's table is partial and in-frame only. The sample has around 1.5 million clones, approximately 98% seen once. This clone was recorded only once. The antigen remains unidentified. The CDR3 totals 14 residues. Germline CDR1 is GTSNPN and CDR2 is SVGIG (reference sequence). V was trimmed by 4 bases and J by 0 bases, leaving 9 bases between them. This TCR was sampled from a man younger than 45 in good health. The chain has TRBV30 and TRBJ2-2; no reliable D call. Sequencing was performed on naive CD4+ T cells sorted from blood. Sample subset: CD45RA+ positively selected. CDR3 DNA sequence: TGTGCCTGGACAGCCCTGACGAACACCGGGGAGCTGTTTTTT. Protein sequence: CAWTALTNTGELFF.